This T cell receptor beta chain was observed in a study of blood T cells in healthy people across ages. The study, taken as a whole, reports: Age showed a roughly linear inverse relationship with TCR beta diversity per million T cells.

In terms of origin and age, donors were healthy Caucasian individuals from Russia aged about 6 to 100. The V gene lost 6 bases and the J gene lost 6 bases, with 8 bases spanning the gap. This CDR3 comprises 11 residues. Using a J-beta primer mix together with a sample-barcoded 5' primer, a second PCR was run for about 6 to 12 cycles. One entry per CDR3 protein, called by TCRdb with MiXCR from the 5' RACE reads. This table has hundreds of thousands of distinct CDR3 sequences, more than 55% appearing once. A remark on this clonotype: No antigen is known for it.

The sequenced material came from blood. This clonotype was sampled from a man aged 40-50 years in good health. This chain joins TRBV12-3 or TRBV12-4 and TRBJ1-2, with unresolved D. The CDR3 region is CASRRRNGYTF. CDR3 coding DNA: TGTGCCAGCAGACGCAGGAATGGCTACACCTTC.